This TCR beta chain was sequenced during a study of CD8 T cells in ankylosing spondylitis. Study-wide results and caveats: Disease-associated clones were reportedly significantly overrepresented in matched ankylosing spondylitis synovial fluid. Blood of patients with ankylosing spondylitis appeared to be characterized by a TCR beta motif of several highly homologous variants.

By quantitative 5'-RACE with molecular barcodes, the TCR beta libraries were made. TCRdb redid the calling of the 5' RACE reads with MiXCR, one entry per CDR3 protein. The sample holds 250,000 to 300,000 distinct CDR3 sequences; about 20% are singletons and the top ten take around 7.8%. Germline V gene sequence: CDR1 DFQATT, CDR2 SNEGSKA (reference sequence). Trimming cost V 6 bases and J 3 bases; bases outside gene matches: 14. There are 15 residues in the CDR3. This clonotype was counted only a few times. Its antigen is unidentified. This TCR was sampled from a male donor with ankylosing spondylitis or in good health (not recorded which). Sequenced: blood, either unsorted or a sorted T cell fraction (not recorded which). The genes are TRBV20-1 and TRBJ2-7, with TRBD1 matching 7 bases. The CDR3 protein is CSALEKGGDFYEQYV. The CDR3 coding sequence is TGCAGTGCCCTAGAGAAAGGGGGCGATTTCTACGAGCAGTACGTC.